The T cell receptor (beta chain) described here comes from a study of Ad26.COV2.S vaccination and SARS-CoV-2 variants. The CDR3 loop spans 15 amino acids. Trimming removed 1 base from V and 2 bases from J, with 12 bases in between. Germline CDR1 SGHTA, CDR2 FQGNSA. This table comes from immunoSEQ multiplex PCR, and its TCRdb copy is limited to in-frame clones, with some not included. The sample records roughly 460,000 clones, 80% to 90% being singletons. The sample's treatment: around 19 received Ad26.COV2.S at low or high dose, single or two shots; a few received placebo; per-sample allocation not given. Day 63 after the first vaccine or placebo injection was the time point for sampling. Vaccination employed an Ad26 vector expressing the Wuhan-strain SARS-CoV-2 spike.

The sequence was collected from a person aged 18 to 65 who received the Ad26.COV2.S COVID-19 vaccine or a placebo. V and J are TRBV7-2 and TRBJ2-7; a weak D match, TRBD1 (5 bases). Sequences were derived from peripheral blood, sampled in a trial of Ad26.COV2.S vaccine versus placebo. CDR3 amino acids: CASSLENRSPYEQYF. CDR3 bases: TGTGCCAGCAGCTTAGAGAACAGGTCCCCCTACGAGCAGTACTTC.